The present T cell receptor (beta chain) was sequenced within a study of T cells in Graves' hyperthyroidism and ophthalmopathy. Amplification yielded TCR beta CDR3 regions, with RNA transcripts as the source. First-round RT-PCR with HTBI primers amplified the TCR CDR3 region. MiXCR, run by TCRdb on the multiplex PCR reads, gives a single entry per CDR3 protein. The sample yields more than 600,000 distinct CDR3 sequences, about a sixth seen once. Comment on this clonotype: Its antigen is currently unknown.

Study-wide points: A median about 7 months before onset, the model predicted ophthalmopathy. Ophthalmopathy was separated from stable hyperthyroidism by a 13 V-J model.

The CDR3 has 12 amino acids. The germline V and J ends were trimmed by 1 base and 10 bases, with 8 bases remaining between them. The V gene is TRBV12-3 or TRBV12-4, the J gene TRBJ2-1; no firm D call. The clonotype comes from a man between 18 and 35 years old with Graves' hyperthyroidism. The sequencing input was blood. CDR3 nucleotide sequence: TGTGCCAGCAGTTTAGGGCTATTCGAGCAGTTCTTC. Encoded protein: CASSLGLFEQFF.